The T cell receptor beta chain under discussion was sequenced for a study of control samples from healthy donors and cancer patients (dated by TCRdb to 2020 to 2021). Of note for this clone: Its recognized antigen is unknown. No qualities accompany the bases; no much larger clone lies one base away.

Based on the germline V gene, the CDR1 and CDR2 sequences are LGHNA and YNFKEQ. The CDR3, cysteine through phenylalanine, is 15 amino acids long. Just CDR3 DNA is preserved here, 45 bases in frame from base 1. V is pared back by 2 bases and J by 1 base, with 11 bases lying between the germline termini. The library was generated by the immunoSEQ multiplex PCR assay. TCRdb re-hosts the immuneACCESS table, in-frame sequences only. Its copies lack some clones; in the studies checked, an unresolved V gene accounts for under half of them, and the cause for the rest is not known. For this sample there are about 160,000 clones; 70% to 90% appear just once. The leading ten clones occupy 12% of the sample.

Input material: blood. The chain links TRBV4-2 with TRBJ1-1; TRBD1 is a possible D gene, resting on 5 matching bases. The receptor was derived from a man under 40 in good health. The CDR3 corresponds to CASSQLQGKNTEAFF. The DNA is TGTGCCAGCAGCCAACTCCAGGGCAAGAACACTGAAGCTTTCTTT.